One and the same sample provided the 9 T cell receptor beta chains below, sequenced in a study of T cell changes during pregnancy in multiple sclerosis. Method: immunoSEQ multiplex PCR; TCRdb's copy keeps in-frame clones and lacks some. The sample lists around 77,000 clones, 91% occurring once. The material was peripheral blood, obtained in the third trimester of pregnancy. These receptors were taken from a female donor in good health, enrolled as a control in a pregnancy study.

The V and J genes are TRBV7-6 and TRBJ1-6; TRBD1 aligns across 7 bases. CDR1 SGHVS and CDR2 FNYEAQ come from the germline V gene. The CDR3 runs 15 residues. The ends lost 5 bases at V and 4 bases at J; junction bases unmatched: 5. CDR3 residues: CASSPGQAYNSPLHF. The CDR3 coding sequence is TGTGCCAGCAGCCCCGGACAGGCGTATAATTCACCCCTCCACTTT.

The chain employs TRBV27 and TRBJ2-3; 10 bases match TRBD2. Trimming took 5 bases from V and 4 from J; bases not matched to a gene: 9. This CDR3 has 16 residues. Germline V lookup: CDR1 MNHEY, CDR2 SMNVEV (reference sequence). This CDR3 is CASSTQRGGLSDTQYF. The CDR3 DNA is TGTGCCAGCAGTACCCAGCGGGGGGGCCTCTCAGATACGCAGTATTTT.

The V gene is TRBV5-1, the J gene TRBJ1-1, with no clear D. Germline values: CDR1 SGHRS, CDR2 YFSETQ. Trimming stripped 1 base from V and 2 bases from J, with 6 bases between. The CDR3 extends over 13 amino acids. The chain's CDR3 is CASSLTRNTEAFF. The CDR3 DNA follows: TGCGCCAGCAGCTTGACCAGAAACACTGAAGCTTTCTTT.

The chain combines TRBV5-1 with TRBJ1-4; the D is unclear. The CDR3 sequence is 14 residues long. V dropped 0 bases and J dropped 4 bases, with 7 bases sitting between them. In germline, CDR1 is SGHRS, CDR2 YFSETQ. CDR3 loop: CASSLVSINEKLFF. The CDR3 DNA reads TGCGCCAGCAGCTTGGTATCTATTAATGAAAAACTGTTTTTT.

This chain uses TRBV7-2 with TRBJ2-7; D ambiguous. There are 11 residues in the CDR3. CDR1 and CDR2 (germline): SGHTA, FQGNSA. The germline V and J ends were trimmed by 2 bases and 3 bases, with 2 bases remaining between them. The CDR3 coding sequence is TGTGCCAGCAGCTTACACTACGAGCAGTACTTC. Translated, it gives CASSLHYEQYF.

The V call is TRBV4-1, the J call TRBJ2-1; TRBD2 agrees at 9 bases. The CDR3 has 17 amino acids. Germline V gene sequence: CDR1 MGHRA, CDR2 YSYEKL. J gave up 0 bases and V 1 base, and 4 bases lay outside the gene matches. The CDR3 sequence: CASSQARSGSSYNEQFF. The CDR3 nucleotides read TGCGCCAGCAGCCAAGCACGTAGCGGGAGCTCCTACAATGAGCAGTTCTTC.

V is TRBV7-2 and J is TRBJ2-7; D is possibly TRBD2 (6 bases). Germline-derived CDR1 and CDR2 are SGHTA and FQGNSA. V was pared by 2 bases and J by 5 bases, with 16 bases between. The CDR3 is made up of 15 amino acids. The CDR3 protein is CASSLKLGGMNEQYF. The CDR3, as DNA: TGTGCCAGCAGCTTAAAGTTGGGGGGAATGAACGAGCAGTACTTC.

The chain combines TRBV6-4 with TRBJ1-1; 7 bases are shared with TRBD1. The V gene end was trimmed by 4 bases and the J gene end by 4 bases; junction bases not matched to a gene: 6. The CDR3 runs to 14 residues. Germline V CDR1 and CDR2: MRHNA, SNTAGT. The CDR3 sequence is CASSAEQGFTEAFF. The DNA of the CDR3 is TGTGCCAGCAGTGCTGAACAGGGGTTCACTGAAGCTTTCTTT.

CDR3 protein: CASSLGRSSDYGYTF. DNA for the CDR3: TGTGCCAGCAGCTTAGGGAGGTCGTCGGACTATGGCTACACCTTC. The gene calls are TRBV11-2 and TRBJ1-2; D not resolved. CDR3 length equals 15 residues. The V and J ends lost 1 base and 3 bases respectively, with 12 bases between them. Germline CDR1 reads SGHAT; CDR2 reads FQNNGV.